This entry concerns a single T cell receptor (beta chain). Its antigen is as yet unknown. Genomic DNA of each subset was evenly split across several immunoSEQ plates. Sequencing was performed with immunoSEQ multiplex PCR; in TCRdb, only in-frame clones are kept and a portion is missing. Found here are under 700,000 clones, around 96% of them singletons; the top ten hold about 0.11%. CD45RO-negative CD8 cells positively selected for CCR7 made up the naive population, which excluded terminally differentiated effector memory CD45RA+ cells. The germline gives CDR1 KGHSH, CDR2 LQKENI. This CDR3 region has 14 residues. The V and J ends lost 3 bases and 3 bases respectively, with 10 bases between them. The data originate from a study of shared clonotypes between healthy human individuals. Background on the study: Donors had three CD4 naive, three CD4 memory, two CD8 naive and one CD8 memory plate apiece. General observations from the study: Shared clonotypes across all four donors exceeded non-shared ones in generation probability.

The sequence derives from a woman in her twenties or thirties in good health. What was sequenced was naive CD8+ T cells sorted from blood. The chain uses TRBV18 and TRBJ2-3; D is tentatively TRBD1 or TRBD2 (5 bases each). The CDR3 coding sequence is TGTGCCAGCTCACCTTGGGACCCAACAGATACGCAGTATTTT. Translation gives CASSPWDPTDTQYF.